The T cell receptor beta chain described here comes from a study of regulatory T cells in long-lasting Graves disease. Study-level information: For under 3 months, newly diagnosed Graves' patients had been taking antithyroid drugs.

The sample holds many counts of this clonotype. The antigen is unknown. The study's findings and limits: Compared with new cases, persistent Graves' patients showed reduced TCR diversity.

The CDR3 is 16 residues long. The V end lost 7 bases, the J end lost 8 bases, and 27 bases lay between the germline ends. The germline CDR1 and CDR2 sequences are DFQATT and SNEGSKA (reference sequence). Stated time point: newly diagnosed GD, antithyroid drugs for less than 3 months. From RNA extracted from PBMCs, the TCR library was made. Arm-PCR with iRepertoire HTBI primers amplified the CDR3 regions for these TCR beta libraries. TCRdb used MiXCR to reprocess the multiplex PCR reads, holding one entry per CDR3 protein. The sample lists around 450,000 distinct CDR3 sequences, 15% occurring once. The sample was also linked to a second study, of T cells in Graves' hyperthyroidism and ophthalmopathy. That work contributes: Among clonotypes expanded in thyroid above 0.001, most were also found in blood.

This material consisted of peripheral blood mononuclear cells (PBMCs), taken at new diagnosis, from a patient treated with antithyroid drugs. The rearrangement uses TRBV20-1 and TRBJ2-4, with D hard to call. The clonotype comes from a woman in her thirties or forties with Graves disease. As DNA, the CDR3 is TGCAGTGGGCTTAAACTACTGAGCTTTGGTTCGGACATTCAGTACTTC. It encodes CSGLKLLSFGSDIQYF.